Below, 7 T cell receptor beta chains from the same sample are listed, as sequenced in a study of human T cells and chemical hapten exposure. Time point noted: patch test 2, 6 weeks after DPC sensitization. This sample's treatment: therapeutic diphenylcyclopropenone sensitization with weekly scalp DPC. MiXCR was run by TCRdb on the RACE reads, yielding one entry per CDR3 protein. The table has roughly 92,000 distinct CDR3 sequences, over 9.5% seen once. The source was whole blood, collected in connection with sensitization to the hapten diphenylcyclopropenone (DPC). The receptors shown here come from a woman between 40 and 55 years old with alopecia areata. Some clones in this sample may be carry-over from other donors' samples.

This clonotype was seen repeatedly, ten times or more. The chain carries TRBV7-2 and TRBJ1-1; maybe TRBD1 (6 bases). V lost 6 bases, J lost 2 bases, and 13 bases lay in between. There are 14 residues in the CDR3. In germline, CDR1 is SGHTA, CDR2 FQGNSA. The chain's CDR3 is CASSRQVTNTEAFF. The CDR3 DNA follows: TGTGCCAGCAGTCGACAGGTAACCAACACTGAAGCTTTCTTT.

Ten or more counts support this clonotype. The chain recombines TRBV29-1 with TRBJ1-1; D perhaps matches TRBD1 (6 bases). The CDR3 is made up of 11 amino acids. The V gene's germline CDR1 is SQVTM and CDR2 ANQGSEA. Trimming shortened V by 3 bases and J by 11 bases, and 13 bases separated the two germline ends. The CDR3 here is CSVDRGTQAFF. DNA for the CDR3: TGCAGCGTTGACAGGGGTACGCAGGCTTTCTTT.

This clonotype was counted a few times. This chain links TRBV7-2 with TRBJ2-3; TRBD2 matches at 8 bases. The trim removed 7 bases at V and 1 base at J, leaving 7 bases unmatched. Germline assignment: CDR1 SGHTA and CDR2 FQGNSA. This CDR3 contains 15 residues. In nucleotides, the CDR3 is TGTGCCAGCATCCAGTTGCGGGGGGGCACAGATACGCAGTATTTT. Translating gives CASIQLRGGTDTQYF.

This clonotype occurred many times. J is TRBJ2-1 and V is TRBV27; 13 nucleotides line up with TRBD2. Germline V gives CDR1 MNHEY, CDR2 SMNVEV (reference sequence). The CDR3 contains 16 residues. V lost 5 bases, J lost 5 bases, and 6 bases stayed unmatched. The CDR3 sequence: CASSVRGTSGNNEQFF. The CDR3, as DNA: TGTGCCAGCAGTGTCCGCGGGACTAGCGGGAACAATGAGCAGTTCTTC.

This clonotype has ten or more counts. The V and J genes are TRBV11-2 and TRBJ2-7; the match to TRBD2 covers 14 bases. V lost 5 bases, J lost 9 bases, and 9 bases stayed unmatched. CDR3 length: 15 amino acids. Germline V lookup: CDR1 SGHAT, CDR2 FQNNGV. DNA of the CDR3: TGTGCCAGCAGCGGCACGGGACTAGCGGGAGCAGGGCAGTACTTC. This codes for CASSGTGLAGAGQYF.

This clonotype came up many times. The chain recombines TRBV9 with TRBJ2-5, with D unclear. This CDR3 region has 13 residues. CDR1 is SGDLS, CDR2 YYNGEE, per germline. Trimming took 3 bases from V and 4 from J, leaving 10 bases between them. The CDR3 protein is CASSGLHGETQYF. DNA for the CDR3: TGTGCCAGCAGCGGCCTCCACGGAGAGACCCAGTACTTC.

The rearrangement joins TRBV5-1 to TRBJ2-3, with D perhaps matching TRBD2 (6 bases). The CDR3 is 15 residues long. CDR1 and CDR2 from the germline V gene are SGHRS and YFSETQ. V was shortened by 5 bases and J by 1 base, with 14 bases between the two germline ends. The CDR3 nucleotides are TGCGCCAGCAGGGAGGGGCGCGGCCGCACAGATACGCAGTATTTT. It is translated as CASREGRGRTDTQYF.